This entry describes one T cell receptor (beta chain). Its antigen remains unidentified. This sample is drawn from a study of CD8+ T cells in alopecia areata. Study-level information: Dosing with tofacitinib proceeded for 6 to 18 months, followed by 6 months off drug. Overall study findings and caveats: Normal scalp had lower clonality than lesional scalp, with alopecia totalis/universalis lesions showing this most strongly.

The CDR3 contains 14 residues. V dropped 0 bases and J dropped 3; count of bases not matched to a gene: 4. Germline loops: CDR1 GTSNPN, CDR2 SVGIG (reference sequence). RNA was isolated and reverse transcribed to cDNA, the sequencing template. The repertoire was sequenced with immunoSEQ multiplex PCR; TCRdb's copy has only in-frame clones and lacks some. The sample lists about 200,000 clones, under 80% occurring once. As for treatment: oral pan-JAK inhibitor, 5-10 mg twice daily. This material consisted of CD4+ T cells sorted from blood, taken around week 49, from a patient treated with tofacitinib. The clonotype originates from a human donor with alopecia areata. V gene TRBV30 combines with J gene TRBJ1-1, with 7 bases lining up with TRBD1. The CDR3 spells CAWSVGTEDTEAFF. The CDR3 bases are TGTGCCTGGAGTGTCGGGACAGAGGACACTGAAGCTTTCTTT.